The sequence of this T cell receptor beta chain was determined in a study of cytomegalovirus exposure and HLA in healthy donors. The study, taken as a whole, reports: Researchers catalogued roughly 150 TCR beta chains as cytomegalovirus-associated. The study dropped some indistinguishable V segments, TRBV6-2 and TRBV6-3 among them.

This CDR3 spans 14 amino acids. Trimming removed 4 bases from V and 8 bases from J; junction bases left unmatched: 4. CDR1 and CDR2 (germline): SGHRS, YFSETQ. This clone appeared once. Antigen: not known. Though probably carrying unrecorded immune exposures, donors were nominally healthy at sampling. The study ran its PCR with 60 Vbeta and 13 Jbeta primers. TCRdb keeps only in-frame clones here, not all; method: immunoSEQ multiplex PCR. The sample lists roughly 130,000 clones, roughly 80% occurring once. Input material: PBMCs. The sequence was obtained from a man aged 40-50 years in good health and CMV-seronegative. The J gene is TRBJ2-1, the V gene TRBV5-1; TRBD2 matches at 12 bases. The CDR3 DNA reads TGCGCCAGCAGCCCGGGACTAGCGGGCCATGAGCAGTTCTTC. Amino acid sequence: CASSPGLAGHEQFF.